A selection of T cell receptor beta chains follows, all from one sample in a study of cytomegalovirus exposure and HLA in healthy donors. Here immunoSEQ multiplex PCR was the method, and the copy in TCRdb shows in-frame clones only, minus some. Here the sample spans about 130,000 clones, 70% to 80% being singletons. The sequenced sample was PBMCs. Source of these receptors: a man aged 35-49 years in good health and CMV-seronegative. The conserved cysteine and the conserved F or W are not part of the CDR3 here. The D gene is left open where the match is weak.

CDR3 protein	D gene	V gene	J gene
ASSYSITRGTYT	.	TRBV6-5	TRBJ1-2
ASALRGGGPTDTQY	.	TRBV4-1	TRBJ2-3
ASSYSGGEYYEQY	TRBD2	TRBV7-2	TRBJ2-7
ASILGGGRAGELF	TRBD2	TRBV28	TRBJ2-2
ASTPGGTGSVEQY	TRBD1	TRBV6-5	TRBJ2-7
ASSLNRGGGYT	TRBD1	TRBV7-9	TRBJ1-2
ASSLELQGAGEKLF	TRBD1	TRBV5-1	TRBJ1-4
ASSLEGTGWAYEQY	TRBD1	TRBV5-6	TRBJ2-7
ASSRQAKTNTEAF	.	TRBV19	TRBJ1-1
ASSRGGDGYNEQF	.	TRBV11-3	TRBJ2-1
ASSKARQGPGEAF	TRBD1	TRBV4-3	TRBJ1-1
AARGTNYGYT	.	TRBV28	TRBJ1-2
ASSDSGGRNYGYT	.	TRBV25-1	TRBJ1-2
ASGRGGVDTEAF	.	TRBV28	TRBJ1-1
ASSHDRGPANEQF	TRBD1	TRBV14	TRBJ2-1
ASSSRTELGGEQF	.	TRBV7-2	TRBJ2-1